The sequence of this TCR beta chain was determined in a study of human T cells and chemical hapten exposure. As for the study in general: The patient population, which was mostly female, had alopecia areata, totalis or universalis. General study points: It should be noted that donors had alopecia, so their immune response may differ from healthy people's. Counts of TCRs above 1 in 1000 frequency stayed unchanged with DPC sensitization.

The sample's time point: patch test 1, 2 weeks after DPC sensitization. The treatment is: therapeutic diphenylcyclopropenone sensitization with weekly scalp DPC. Sequencing started from total RNA isolated from unfractionated whole blood. Germline values: CDR1 SEHNR, CDR2 FQNEAQ (reference sequence). The CDR3 totals 18 residues. The junction had 13 bases not matched to a gene; V was cut back by 5 bases and J by 0 bases. The table lists this clonotype with a few counts. The antigen remains undetermined. Via MiXCR, TCRdb re-called the RACE reads, giving one row per CDR3 protein. Here the sample spans about 83,000 distinct CDR3 sequences, approximately 8% being singletons.

The TCR sequence derives from a woman in her 30s with alopecia areata. Some clones in this sample may be carry-over from other donors' samples. The genes are TRBV7-9 and TRBJ2-1; 7 nucleotides align to TRBD1. The sample consisted of whole blood, taken in connection with sensitization to the hapten diphenylcyclopropenone (DPC). CDR3 residues: CASSANTGDSNSYNEQFF. The DNA of the CDR3 is TGTGCCAGCAGCGCCAACACTGGGGACAGCAACTCCTACAATGAGCAGTTCTTC.